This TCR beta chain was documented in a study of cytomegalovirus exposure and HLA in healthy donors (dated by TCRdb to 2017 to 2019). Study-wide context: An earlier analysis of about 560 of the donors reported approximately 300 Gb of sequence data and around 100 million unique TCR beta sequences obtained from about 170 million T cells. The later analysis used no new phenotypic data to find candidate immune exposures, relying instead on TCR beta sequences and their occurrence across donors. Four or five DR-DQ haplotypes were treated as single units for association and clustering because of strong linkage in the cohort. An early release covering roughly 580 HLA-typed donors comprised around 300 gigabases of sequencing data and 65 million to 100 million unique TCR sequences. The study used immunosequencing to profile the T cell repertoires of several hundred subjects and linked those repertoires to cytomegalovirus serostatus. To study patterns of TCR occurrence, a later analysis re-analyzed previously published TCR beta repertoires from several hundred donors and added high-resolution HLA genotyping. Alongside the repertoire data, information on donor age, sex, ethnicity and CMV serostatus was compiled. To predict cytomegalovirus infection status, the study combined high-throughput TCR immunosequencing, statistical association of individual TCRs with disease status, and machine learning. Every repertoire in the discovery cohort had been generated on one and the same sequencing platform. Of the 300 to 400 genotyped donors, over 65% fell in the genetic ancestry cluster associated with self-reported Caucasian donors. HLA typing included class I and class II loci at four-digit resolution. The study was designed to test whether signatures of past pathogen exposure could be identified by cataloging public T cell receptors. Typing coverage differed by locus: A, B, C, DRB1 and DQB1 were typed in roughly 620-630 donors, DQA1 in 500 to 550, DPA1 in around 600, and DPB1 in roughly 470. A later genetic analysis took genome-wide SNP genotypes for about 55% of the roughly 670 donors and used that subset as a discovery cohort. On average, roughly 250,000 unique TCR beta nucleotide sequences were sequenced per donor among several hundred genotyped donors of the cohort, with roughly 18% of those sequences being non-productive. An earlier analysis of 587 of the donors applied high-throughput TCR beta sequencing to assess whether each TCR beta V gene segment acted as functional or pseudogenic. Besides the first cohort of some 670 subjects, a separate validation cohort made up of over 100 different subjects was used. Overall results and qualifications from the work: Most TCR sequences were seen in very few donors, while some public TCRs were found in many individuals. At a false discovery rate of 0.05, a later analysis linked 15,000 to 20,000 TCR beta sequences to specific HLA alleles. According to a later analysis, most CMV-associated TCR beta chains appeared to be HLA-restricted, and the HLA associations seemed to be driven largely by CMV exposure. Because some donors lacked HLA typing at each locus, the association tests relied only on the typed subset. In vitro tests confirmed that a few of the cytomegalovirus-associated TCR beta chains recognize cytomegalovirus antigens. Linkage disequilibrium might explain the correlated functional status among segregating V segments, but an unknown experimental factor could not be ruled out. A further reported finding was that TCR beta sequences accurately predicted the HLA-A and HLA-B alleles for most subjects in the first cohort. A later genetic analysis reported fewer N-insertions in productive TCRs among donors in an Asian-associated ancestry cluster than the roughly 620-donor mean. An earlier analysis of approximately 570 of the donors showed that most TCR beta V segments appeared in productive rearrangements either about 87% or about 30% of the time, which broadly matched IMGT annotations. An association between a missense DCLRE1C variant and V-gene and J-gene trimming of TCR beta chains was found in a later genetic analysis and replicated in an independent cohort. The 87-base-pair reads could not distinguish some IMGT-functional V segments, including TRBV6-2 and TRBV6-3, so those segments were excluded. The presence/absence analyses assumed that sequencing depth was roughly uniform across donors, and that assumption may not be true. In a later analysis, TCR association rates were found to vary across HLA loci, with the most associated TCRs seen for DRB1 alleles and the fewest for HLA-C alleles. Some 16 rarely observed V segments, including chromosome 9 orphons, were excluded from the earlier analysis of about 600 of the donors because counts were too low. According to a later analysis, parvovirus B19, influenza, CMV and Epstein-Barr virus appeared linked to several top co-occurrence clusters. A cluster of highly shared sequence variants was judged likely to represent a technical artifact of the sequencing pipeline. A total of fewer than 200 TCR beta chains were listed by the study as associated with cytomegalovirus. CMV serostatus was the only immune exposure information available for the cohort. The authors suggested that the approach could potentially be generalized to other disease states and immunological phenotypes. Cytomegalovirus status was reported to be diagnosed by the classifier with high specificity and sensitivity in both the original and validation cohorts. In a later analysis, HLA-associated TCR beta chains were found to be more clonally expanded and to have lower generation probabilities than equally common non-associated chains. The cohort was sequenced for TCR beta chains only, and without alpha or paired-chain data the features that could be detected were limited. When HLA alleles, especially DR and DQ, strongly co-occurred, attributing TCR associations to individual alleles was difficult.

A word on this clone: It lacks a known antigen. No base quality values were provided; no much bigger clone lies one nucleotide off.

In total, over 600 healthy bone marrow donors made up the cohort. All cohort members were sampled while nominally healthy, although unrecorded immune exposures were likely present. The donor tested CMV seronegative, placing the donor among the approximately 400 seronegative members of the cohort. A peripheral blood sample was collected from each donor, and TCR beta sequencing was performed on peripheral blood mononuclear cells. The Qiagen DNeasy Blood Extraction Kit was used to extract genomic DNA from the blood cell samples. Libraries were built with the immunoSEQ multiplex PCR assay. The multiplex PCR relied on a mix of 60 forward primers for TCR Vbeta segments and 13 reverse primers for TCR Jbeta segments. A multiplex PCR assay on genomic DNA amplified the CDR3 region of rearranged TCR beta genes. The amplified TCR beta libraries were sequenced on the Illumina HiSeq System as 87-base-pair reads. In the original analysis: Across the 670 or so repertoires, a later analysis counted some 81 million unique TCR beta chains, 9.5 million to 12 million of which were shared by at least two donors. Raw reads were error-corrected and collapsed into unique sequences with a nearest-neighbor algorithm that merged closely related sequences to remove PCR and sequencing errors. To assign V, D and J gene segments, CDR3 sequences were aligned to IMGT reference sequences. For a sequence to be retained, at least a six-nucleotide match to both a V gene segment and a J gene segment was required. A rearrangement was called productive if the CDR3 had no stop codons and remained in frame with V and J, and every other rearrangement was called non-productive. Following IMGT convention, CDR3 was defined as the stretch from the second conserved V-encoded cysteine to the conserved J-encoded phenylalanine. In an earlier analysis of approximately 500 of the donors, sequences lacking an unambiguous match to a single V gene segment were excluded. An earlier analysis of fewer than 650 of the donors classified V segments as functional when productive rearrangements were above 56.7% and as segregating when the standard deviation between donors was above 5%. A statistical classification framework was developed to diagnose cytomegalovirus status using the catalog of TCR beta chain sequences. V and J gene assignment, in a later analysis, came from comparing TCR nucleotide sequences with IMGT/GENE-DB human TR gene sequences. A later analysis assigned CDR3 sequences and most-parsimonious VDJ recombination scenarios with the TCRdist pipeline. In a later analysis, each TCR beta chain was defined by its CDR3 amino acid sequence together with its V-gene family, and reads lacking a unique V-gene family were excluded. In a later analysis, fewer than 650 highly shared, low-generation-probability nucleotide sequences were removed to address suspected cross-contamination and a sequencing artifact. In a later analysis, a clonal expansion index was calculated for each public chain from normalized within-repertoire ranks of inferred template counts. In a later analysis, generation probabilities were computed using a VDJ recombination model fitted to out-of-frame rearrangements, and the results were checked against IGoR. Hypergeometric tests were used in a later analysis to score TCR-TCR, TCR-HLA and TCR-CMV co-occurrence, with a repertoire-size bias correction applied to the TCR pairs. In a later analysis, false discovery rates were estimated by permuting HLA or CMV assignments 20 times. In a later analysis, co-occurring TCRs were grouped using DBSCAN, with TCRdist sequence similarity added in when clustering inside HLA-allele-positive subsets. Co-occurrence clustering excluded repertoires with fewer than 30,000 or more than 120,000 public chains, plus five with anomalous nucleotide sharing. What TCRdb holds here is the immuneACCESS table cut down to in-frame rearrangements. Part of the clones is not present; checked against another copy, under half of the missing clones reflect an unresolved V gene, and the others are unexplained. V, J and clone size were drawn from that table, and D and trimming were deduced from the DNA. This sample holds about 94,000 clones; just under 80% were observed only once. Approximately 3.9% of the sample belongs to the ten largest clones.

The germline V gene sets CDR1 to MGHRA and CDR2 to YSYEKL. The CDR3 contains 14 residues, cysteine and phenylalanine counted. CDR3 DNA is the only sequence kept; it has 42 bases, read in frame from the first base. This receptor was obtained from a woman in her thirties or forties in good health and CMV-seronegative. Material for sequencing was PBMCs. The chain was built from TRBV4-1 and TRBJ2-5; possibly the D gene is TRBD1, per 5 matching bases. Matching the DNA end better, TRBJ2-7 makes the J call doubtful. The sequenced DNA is TGCGCCAGCAGCCAAATGACAGACGCCTACGAGCAGTACTTC. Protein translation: CASSQMTDAYEQYF.